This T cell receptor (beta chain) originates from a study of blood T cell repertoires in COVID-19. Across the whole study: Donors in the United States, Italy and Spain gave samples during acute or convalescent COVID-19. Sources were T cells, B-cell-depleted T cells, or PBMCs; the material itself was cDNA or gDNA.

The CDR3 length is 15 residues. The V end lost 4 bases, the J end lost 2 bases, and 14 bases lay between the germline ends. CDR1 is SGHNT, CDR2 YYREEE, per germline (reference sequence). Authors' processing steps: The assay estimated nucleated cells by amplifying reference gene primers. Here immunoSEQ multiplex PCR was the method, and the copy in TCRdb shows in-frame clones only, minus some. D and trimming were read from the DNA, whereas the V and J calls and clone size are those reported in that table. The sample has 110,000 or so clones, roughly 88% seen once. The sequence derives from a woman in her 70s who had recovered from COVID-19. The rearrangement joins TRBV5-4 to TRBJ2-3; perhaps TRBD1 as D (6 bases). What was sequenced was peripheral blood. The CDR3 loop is CASSSRDTFTDTQYF. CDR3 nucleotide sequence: TGTGCCAGCAGCAGCCGGGACACCTTCACAGATACGCAGTATTTT.